These 25 T cell receptor beta chains came from one sample sequenced in a study of shared clonotypes between healthy human individuals. Some clones are missing from TCRdb's copy, which holds only in-frame ones; the method was immunoSEQ multiplex PCR. There are about 1.9 million clones in the sample; 85% to 95% occur only once, and around 1.7% lies in the top ten. Only CD45RO-negative cells positively selected for CCR7 counted as naive CD8 cells, so terminally differentiated effector memory CD45RA+ cells were excluded. The sample consisted of naive CD8+ T cells from PBMCs. The receptor set was obtained from a man aged 18 to 35 in good health. Some clones in this sample may be carry-over from other donors' samples.

The J gene is TRBJ2-3, the V gene TRBV7-8; 7 nucleotides agree with TRBD1. Germline CDR1 is SGHVS and CDR2 is FQNEAQ. The CDR3 length is 18 residues. The trim removed 6 bases at V and 2 bases at J, leaving 17 bases unmatched. CDR3 amino acids: CASSFPRDSQPITDTQYF. CDR3 nucleotide sequence: TGTGCCAGCAGTTTTCCACGGGACAGCCAACCTATCACAGATACGCAGTATTTT.

This clone was detected once. V is TRBV6-1 and J is TRBJ2-2; no definite D call. The V gene lost 3 bases and the J gene lost 0 bases, with 8 bases spanning the gap. The CDR3 spans 15 residues. The V gene's germline CDR1 is MNHNS and CDR2 SASEGT. The CDR3 loop is CASSDSPSNTGELFF. The CDR3 DNA reads TGTGCCAGCAGTGATAGCCCTTCGAACACCGGGGAGCTGTTTTTT.

The rearrangement joins TRBV19 to TRBJ2-7, with 8 bases fitting TRBD1. After removal of 7 bases from V and 2 bases from J, the junction contained 7 bases not matched to a gene. Germline V gene data show CDR1 as LNHDA and CDR2 as SQIVND (reference sequence). This CDR3 is 14 amino acids long. The CDR3 reads CASTEGTGPYEQYF. For the CDR3, the DNA is TGTGCCAGTACAGAGGGGACAGGACCCTACGAGCAGTACTTC.

The gene calls are TRBV27 and TRBJ2-1; no firm D call. Looked up from germline, CDR1 is MNHEY and CDR2 is SMNVEV (reference sequence). V dropped 5 bases and J dropped 7 bases, with 12 bases sitting between them. The CDR3 has 13 residues. The CDR3 sequence is CASSTLLANEQFF. The CDR3 nucleotides read TGTGCCAGCAGTACGCTGTTGGCGAATGAGCAGTTCTTC.

The gene calls are TRBV9 and TRBJ2-3; 8 nucleotides agree with TRBD2. The V segment lost 4 bases and the J segment 4 bases; nucleotides outside the gene matches: 14. Germline CDR1 reads SGDLS; CDR2 reads YYNGEE. The CDR3 extends over 17 amino acids. As DNA, the CDR3 is TGTGCCAGCAGCCCCGGCGTGGGACTAGTAGCTGCAGATACGCAGTATTTT. Protein product: CASSPGVGLVAADTQYF.

Details on this clone: Other DNA sequences within the sample encode an identical CDR3. The rearrangement joins TRBV12-5 to TRBJ2-1; 7 bases are a match to TRBD2. This CDR3 region has 14 residues. Germline-derived CDR1 and CDR2 are LGHNT and FRNRAP. V lost 4 bases, J lost 1 base, and 1 base stayed unmatched. The CDR3 here is CASGWEGSYNEQFF. The CDR3 DNA reads as TGTGCTAGTGGTTGGGAGGGGTCCTACAATGAGCAGTTCTTC.

The CDR3 loop reads CARSCCPGRTSGHNEQFF. The CDR3 DNA reads TGTGCCAGAAGCTGTTGCCCTGGTAGGACTAGCGGCCACAATGAGCAGTTCTTC. The chain recombines TRBV5-3 with TRBJ2-1; 10 nucleotides agree with TRBD2. TRBV5-3 is filed as an ORF, its function uncertain. This CDR3 contains 18 residues. Trimming cost V 3 bases and J 5 bases; bases outside gene matches: 14.

V usage is TRBV7-9 and J usage is TRBJ2-1; TRBD2 agrees at 14 bases. This CDR3 has 14 residues. J was trimmed by 10 bases and V by 5 bases; bases with no gene match: 4. The V gene's germline CDR1 is SEHNR and CDR2 FQNEAQ (reference sequence). CDR3 DNA sequence: TGTGCCAGCAGCACGGGACTAGCGGGAGTGGAGCAGTTCTTC. This codes for CASSTGLAGVEQFF.

The CDR3 sequence: CASSQEEDYLYNEQFF. The CDR3 coding sequence is TGTGCCAGCAGCCAAGAAGAGGACTATCTTTACAATGAGCAGTTCTTC. The chain combines TRBV4-2 with TRBJ2-1; D perhaps matches TRBD2 (6 bases). The germline V gene has CDR1 LGHNA and CDR2 YNFKEQ. The CDR3 runs to 16 residues. V was trimmed by 0 bases and J by 4 bases, leaving 13 bases between them.

This clone was seen once. This rearrangement joins TRBV10-2 to TRBJ2-1; 7 bases are shared with TRBD1. The CDR3 totals 15 residues. From germline, CDR1 is WSHSY and CDR2 SAAADI. V dropped 2 bases and J dropped 8; count of bases not matched to a gene: 9. The CDR3, as DNA: TGCGCCAGCAGTGAGACCGGGACAGCAGTCGATGAGCAGTTCTTC. This encodes CASSETGTAVDEQFF.

This sequence joins TRBV7-8 and TRBJ1-1; the D gene is possibly TRBD1 (6 bases). Trimming pared 5 bases from V and 1 base from J, leaving 26 bases between. Germline loops: CDR1 SGHVS, CDR2 FQNEAQ. CDR3 size: 19 residues. The CDR3: CASSPRWPFPKTGNTEAFF. In DNA form, the CDR3 reads TGTGCCAGCAGCCCCCGTTGGCCTTTTCCGAAGACAGGGAACACTGAAGCTTTCTTT. Full variable domain (remainder filled in from reference TRBV7-8 and TRBJ1-1): GAGVSQSPRYKVAKRGQDVALRCDPISGHVSLFWYQQALGQGPEFLTYFQNEAQLDKSGLPSDRFFAERPEGSVSTLKIQRTQQEDSAVYLCASSPRWPFPKTGNTEAFFGQGTRLTVV.

To note about this clone: Other DNA sequences in the sample encode the same CDR3. The rearrangement uses TRBV7-2 and TRBJ2-1; a weak D match, TRBD2 (5 bases). CDR1 and CDR2 from the germline V gene are SGHTA and FQGNSA. The CDR3 loop spans 15 amino acids. V was cut by 1 base and J by 0 bases, with 7 bases left in between. CDR3 in amino acids: CASSLVRGSYNEQFF. The CDR3 DNA is TGTGCCAGCAGCTTAGTTCGGGGCTCCTACAATGAGCAGTTCTTC. The full variable domain, its missing parts supplied by reference TRBV7-2 and TRBJ2-1, is GAGVSQSPSNKVTEKGKDVELRCDPISGHTALYWYRQSLGQGLEFLIYFQGNSAPDKSGLPSDRFSAERTGGSVSTLTIQRTQQEDSAVYLCASSLVRGSYNEQFFGPGTRLTVL.

J is TRBJ1-1 and V is TRBV6-1, with no clear D. CDR1 MNHNS and CDR2 SASEGT come from the germline V gene. The length of the CDR3 is 14 residues. V was pared by 2 bases and J by 3 bases, with 10 bases between. Here the CDR3 reads CASSENPGDTEAFF. In DNA form, the CDR3 reads TGTGCCAGCAGTGAAAATCCGGGCGACACTGAAGCTTTCTTT.

CDR3: CASRRGVSTDTQYF. CDR3 bases: TGTGCCAGCAGGAGGGGCGTTTCCACAGATACGCAGTATTTT. The rearrangement joins TRBV27 to TRBJ2-3; D is perhaps TRBD1 or TRBD2 (5 bases each). Germline V gene data show CDR1 as MNHEY and CDR2 as SMNVEV (reference sequence). This CDR3 is 14 amino acids long. V shed 6 bases and J shed 2 bases, with 12 bases lying between them.

The CDR3 here is CASSPAPGATNEKLFF. The CDR3 coding sequence is TGTGCCAGCAGCCCTGCGCCGGGGGCAACTAATGAAAAACTGTTTTTT. This chain links TRBV7-2 with TRBJ1-4; tentative D call: TRBD1 (5 bases). Trimming pared 5 bases from V and 0 bases from J, leaving 13 bases between. Germline CDR1 is SGHTA and CDR2 is FQGNSA. The CDR3 runs 16 residues.

This clone was recorded only once. This chain joins TRBV28 and TRBJ1-1; D gene unclear. The CDR3 extends over 16 amino acids. The V gene lost 1 base and the J gene lost 3 bases, with 15 bases spanning the gap. Per the germline V gene, CDR1 is MDHEN and CDR2 is SYDVKM. The CDR3, as DNA: TGTGCCAGCAGTTTATTCCCTAAAATTGGGGACACTGAAGCTTTCTTT. Its protein product is CASSLFPKIGDTEAFF. Full variable domain (rest looked up from reference TRBV28 and TRBJ1-1): DVKVTQSSRYLVKRTGEKVFLECVQDMDHENMFWYRQDPGLGLRLIYFSYDVKMKEKGDIPEGYSVSREKKERFSLILESASTNQTSMYLCASSLFPKIGDTEAFFGQGTRLTVV.

The table lists this clone with a count of one. This sequence joins TRBV7-9 and TRBJ2-6; D unclear. V lost 4 bases and J lost 4, with 8 bases in between. The CDR3 spans 14 residues. Per the germline V gene, CDR1 is SEHNR and CDR2 is FQNEAQ (reference sequence). The CDR3 coding sequence is TGTGCCAGCAGCTCGACGGACGGGGCCAACGTCCTGACTTTC. It translates to CASSSTDGANVLTF.

The V call is TRBV7-9, the J call TRBJ1-1; 8 positions match TRBD1. The CDR3 extends over 12 amino acids. CDR1 SEHNR and CDR2 FQNEAQ come from the germline V gene (reference sequence). Trimming took 5 bases from V and 10 from J; bases not matched to a gene: 6. CDR3 sequence reads: CASSGQGSAAFF. The CDR3 nucleotides are TGTGCCAGCAGCGGACAGGGATCGGCAGCTTTCTTT. Supplemented by reference TRBV7-9 and TRBJ1-1, the full variable domain reads DTGVSQNPRHKITKRGQNVTFRCDPISEHNRLYWYRQTLGQGPEFLTYFQNEAQLEKSRLLSDRFSAERPKGSFSTLEIQRTEQGDSAMYLCASSGQGSAAFFGQGTRLTVV.

This rearrangement joins TRBV19 to TRBJ2-6, with D maybe TRBD2 (6 bases). Per germline, CDR1 LNHDA and CDR2 SQIVND (reference sequence). This CDR3 spans 16 amino acids. V lost 9 bases and J lost 0, with 15 bases in between. In DNA, the CDR3 is TGTGCCAGCTCTTGGGACGGGGGCTCTGGGGCCAACGTCCTGACTTTC. Translating it yields CASSWDGGSGANVLTF.

The rearrangement joins TRBV15 to TRBJ2-1; D possibly corresponds to TRBD1 (6 bases). This CDR3 is built from 18 residues. With 2 bases removed from V and 8 bases from J, the gap between germline ends came to 25 bases. Germline CDR1 and CDR2: LNHNV and YYDKDF (reference sequence). Written as DNA, the CDR3 is TGTGCCACCAGCAGAACTCAGGGGTTGGACATCCCGATCCATGAGCAGTTCTTC. Translation: CATSRTQGLDIPIHEQFF.

The chain couples TRBV19 to TRBJ2-3; D is perhaps TRBD1 or TRBD2 (5 bases each). From germline, CDR1 is LNHDA and CDR2 SQIVND (reference sequence). CDR3 length equals 15 residues. Trimming pared 8 bases from V and 0 bases from J, leaving 15 bases between. For the CDR3, the DNA is TGTGCCAGTTCCTCCGGGACGGCTAGCACAGATACGCAGTATTTT. Amino acid sequence: CASSSGTASTDTQYF.

The CDR3, as DNA: TGTGCCAGCAGTGGGATCCGGGTCGGAACATGGACCCAGTACTTC. Protein: CASSGIRVGTWTQYF. The chain carries TRBV28 and TRBJ2-5; D is unclear. Germline CDR1 and CDR2: MDHEN and SYDVKM. Trimming removed 5 bases at V and 7 bases at J, with 20 bases between. The CDR3 totals 15 residues.

Comment on this clone: In the same sample, other DNA sequences code for this CDR3. V and J are TRBV6-5 and TRBJ2-3; tentatively, D is TRBD1 or TRBD2 (5 bases each). This CDR3 contains 15 residues. The V end lost 2 bases, the J end lost 0 bases, and 9 bases lay between the germline ends. Germline values: CDR1 MNHEY, CDR2 SVGAGI. The CDR3 DNA reads TGTGCCAGCAGTTACGAGGGGTCGAGCACAGATACGCAGTATTTT. Translating it yields CASSYEGSSTDTQYF.

V usage is TRBV30 and J usage is TRBJ1-5, with unresolved D. The germline gives CDR1 GTSNPN, CDR2 SVGIG (reference sequence). The CDR3 contains 15 residues. Deletions cut 3 bases from V and 5 bases from J, with 17 bases between. For the CDR3, the DNA is TGTGCCTGGAGCTCAAGGAGCGCCACGGATCAGCCCCAGCATTTT. This translates into CAWSSRSATDQPQHF.

V and J are TRBV27 and TRBJ2-3, with no clear D. The ends were cut back, 4 bases at V and 0 bases at J, with 14 bases in the middle. This CDR3 has 16 residues. CDR1 and CDR2 (germline): MNHEY, SMNVEV (reference sequence). CDR3 amino acids: CASSWGVSSSTDTQYF. CDR3 sequence (DNA): TGTGCCAGCAGTTGGGGTGTCTCGTCTAGCACAGATACGCAGTATTTT.